Sequencing of this T cell receptor (beta chain) was carried out in a study of human T cells and chemical hapten exposure. Per the germline V gene, CDR1 is PRHDT and CDR2 is FYEKMQ (reference sequence). The V gene end was trimmed by 5 bases and the J gene end by 1 base; junction bases not matched to a gene: 3. The CDR3 contains 14 residues. From the RACE reads, TCRdb called clonotypes with MiXCR, one entry per CDR3 protein. Of 96,000 or so distinct CDR3 sequences listed, over 7.5% were seen once; the top ten hold just over 2%. Documented time point: patch test 2, 6 weeks after DPC sensitization. As for treatment: therapeutic diphenylcyclopropenone sensitization with weekly scalp DPC.

Source: whole blood, taken in connection with sensitization to the hapten diphenylcyclopropenone (DPC). The receptor was derived from a woman in her forties with alopecia areata. Some clones in this sample may be carry-over from other donors' samples. This chain uses TRBV13 with TRBJ1-1; 8 positions agree with TRBD1. The CDR3 nucleotides are TGTGCCAGCAGCAACGGACAGGGGAACACTGAAGCTTTCTTT. Encoded protein: CASSNGQGNTEAFF.